This T cell receptor beta chain was captured in a study of blood T cell repertoires in COVID-19. Assay: immunoSEQ multiplex PCR; the TCRdb copy retains only in-frame clones and omits some. The top ten hold approximately 26% of the sample, which has some 110,000 clones, 75% to 90% seen once. The source of this sequence is a man in his sixties with acute or convalescent COVID-19. Material: peripheral blood.

The DNA of the CDR3 is TGCGCCAGCAGCGATTCCTCGACAGACTTTCTCTATGGCTACACCTTC. It codes for CASSDSSTDFLYGYTF. The chain combines TRBV10-1 with TRBJ1-2, with TRBD1 as a possible D gene (5 bases). CDR1 is WNHNN and CDR2 is SYGVQD in the germline V gene (reference sequence). The CDR3 has 16 residues. Trimming cost V 6 bases and J 4 bases, with 21 bases left between them.